This TCR beta chain originates from a study of blood T cells in healthy people across ages (dated by TCRdb to between 2015 and 2017). With regard to the full study: In model experiments, roughly one uniquely barcoded TCR beta cDNA molecule per two T cells was captured by template switching. Age-related changes in TCR beta repertoire diversity were measured in the study by deep sequencing normalized with unique cDNA molecular identifiers. The donors were divided into four age groups: young (average approximately 16 years), middle-aged (roughly 42), aged (about 60) and long-lived (approximately 74). For two donors (one aged 18 to 30 and one aged 80 or older), the study analyzed two additional independent replicas of 1 million unique cDNA reads from the same blood draw.

To prepare the library, 5' RACE was applied. Sequencing instrument: Illumina HiSeq 2500. A second roughly 6 to 12 cycle PCR used a sample-barcoded 5' primer and a J-beta primer mix. A unique molecular identifier was introduced onto each TCR beta cDNA molecule by a template-switch 5' adaptor carrying 12 random nucleotides. Each sample yielded at least 2.5 million CDR3-containing paired-end reads. The Mint cDNA synthesis kit, primed by a TRBC-specific oligonucleotide, was used to synthesize first-strand cDNA from all RNA. Following uracil-DNA glycosylase treatment, a first 18-cycle PCR with universal primers M1SS and BC2_uni_R was performed on all cDNA. The study's processing was this. Normalization of each sample was performed by random selection of 1 million high-quality reads, each carrying a distinct molecular identifier. Reads sharing molecular identifiers were discarded rather than binned into consensus sequences. MiTCR, run with a Q25 quality threshold and the strictest error-elimination algorithm, handled CDR3 identification, clonotype clustering and error correction. A nonparametric unseen species model with Euler transformation was used to estimate lower-bound total TCR beta diversity. Through fastp at Q25 and MiXCR, TCRdb rebuilt clones from the public reads, retaining in-frame beta chains. Rows with one shared CDR3 protein collapse into an entry with the most common genes and DNA. None of the V and J calls come from the authors' own analysis; TCRdb made them. Recorded for this sample are about 930,000 distinct CDR3 sequences; 25% to 35% of them occurred a single time. The top ten constitute about 9.4% of the sample.

Donors were 39 systemically healthy Caucasian individuals from Russia aged roughly 6 to 95 years. Each donor gave ten milliliters of peripheral blood, collected into EDTA-treated Vacutainer tubes. Ficoll-Paque density-gradient centrifugation was used to isolate PBMCs, with at least 7 million per sample. Total RNA, at least 6 micrograms per sample, was extracted from PBMCs with Trizol reagent. For every donor, flow cytometry on a PBMC aliquot measured the percentage of naive CD45RAhigh/CD27high T cells. This clonotype was found many times. Its specific antigen is unknown. No quality values exist for individual bases; no much larger clone is one base distant. What the study reported, not specific to this receptor: The long-lived group showed more naive CD4+ T cells, fewer expanded clones and increased TCR diversity than the aged group, suggesting age selection. Observed TCR beta diversity correlated strongly with the percentage of naive T cells measured by flow cytometry. Estimates of total diversity from one million sequenced T cells were regarded as lower bounds and underestimates. Donor CMV infection status was unknown, potentially confounding age-related changes in expanded clonotypes. Because profiling used bulk unsorted PBMCs, naive and antigen-experienced compartments could not be compared conclusively. Observed TCR beta diversity per million T cells fell roughly linearly with age, and a significant reduction was already apparent by age roughly 40.

The same specimen was also included in a second study, on T cells of mothers and their children. The second study's authors report: Nine systemically healthy Caucasian individuals, comprising three mothers and their six children, were included as donors. cDNA synthesis consumed the entire amount of extracted RNA, loaded at around 1.5 ug RNA in each 15 ul reaction. In the second PCR, sample barcodes and 2-4 random nucleotides were introduced via the M1S primer. Over 8 million TCR beta CDR3 reads were obtained for each mother, and 2.5 million to 3 million reads were obtained for each child. In both related and unrelated pairs, thymic selection shapes the output of TCR recombination in a similar way, with inherited differences having only a minor effect. Normalized repertoire overlap was always slightly but never significantly higher in related than unrelated mother-child pairs. No persistent microchimeric T cell clones were found, with a detection sensitivity of approximately 100 clones per million clonotypes. The study used deep NGS to compare TCR beta repertoires of mothers and children, seeking features distinguishing related mother-child pairs from unrelated individuals. The mean age was roughly 36 +/- 4 years for the mothers and about 10 +/- 4 years for the children. Libraries were sequenced on Illumina HiSeq 2000 with 100+100 nt paired-end reads after adapter ligation with NEBNext reagents. To prevent cross-contamination, the mother and child libraries were prepared one month apart and sequenced in separate runs. Each donor had between roughly 500,000 and 2,100,000 distinct TCR beta clonotypes identified. Naive TCR beta clonotypes were estimated from low-frequency clonotypes matched to each donor's FACS-determined naive share, without sorting.

The sequenced sample consisted of blood. This sequence was found in a woman between 40 and 55 years old in good health.

The sequence in DNA is TGTGCCAGCAGTCTCGCCGAGACCTACGAGCAGTACTTC. This gives the protein CASSLAETYEQYF. The sequence is built from TRBV27 and TRBJ2-7; no D segment can be confidently identified. Trimming takes 5 bases from V and 2 bases from J, and the germline ends sit 10 bases apart. CDR1 and CDR2 (MNHEY, SMNVEV) derive from the germline V gene (reference sequence). There are 13 amino acids in the CDR3, from cysteine to phenylalanine inclusive. Of all the DNA, just the CDR3 is kept, 39 bases in frame from base 1.